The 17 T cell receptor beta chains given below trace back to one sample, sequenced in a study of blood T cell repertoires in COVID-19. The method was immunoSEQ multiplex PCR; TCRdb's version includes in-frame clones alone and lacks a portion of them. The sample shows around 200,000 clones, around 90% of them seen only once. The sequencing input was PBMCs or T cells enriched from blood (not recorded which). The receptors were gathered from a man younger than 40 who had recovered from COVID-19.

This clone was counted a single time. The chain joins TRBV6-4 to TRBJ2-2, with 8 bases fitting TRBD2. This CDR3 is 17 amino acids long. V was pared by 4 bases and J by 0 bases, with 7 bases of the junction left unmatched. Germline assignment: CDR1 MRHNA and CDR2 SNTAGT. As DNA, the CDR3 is TGTGCCAGCAGTGCGAAAGCGGGAGATTCGAACACCGGGGAGCTGTTTTTT. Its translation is CASSAKAGDSNTGELFF.

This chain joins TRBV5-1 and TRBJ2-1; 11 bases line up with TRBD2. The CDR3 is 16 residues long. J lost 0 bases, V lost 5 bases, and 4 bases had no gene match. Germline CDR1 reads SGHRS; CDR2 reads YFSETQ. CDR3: CASRLAGASSYNEQFF. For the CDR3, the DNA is TGCGCCAGCAGACTAGCGGGGGCTTCCTCCTACAATGAGCAGTTCTTC.

CDR3 bases: TGTGCCAGCAGTGAAGGATTTCAGGTGAACAATCAGCCCCAGCATTTT. It encodes CASSEGFQVNNQPQHF. The chain recombines TRBV2 with TRBJ1-5, with D unresolved. Trimming cost V 1 base and J 3 bases, with 13 bases left between them. This CDR3 spans 16 amino acids. CDR1 SNHLY and CDR2 FYNNEI come from the germline V gene.

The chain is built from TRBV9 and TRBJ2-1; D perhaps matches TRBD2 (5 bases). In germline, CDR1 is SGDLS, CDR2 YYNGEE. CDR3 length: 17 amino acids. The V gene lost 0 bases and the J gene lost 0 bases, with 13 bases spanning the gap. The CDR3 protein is CASSVVSRDSSYNEQFF. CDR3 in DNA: TGTGCCAGCAGCGTAGTCTCTCGGGATAGCTCCTACAATGAGCAGTTCTTC. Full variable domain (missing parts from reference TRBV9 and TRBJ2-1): DSGVTQTPKHLITATGQRVTLRCSPRSGDLSVYWYQQSLDQGLQFLIQYYNGEERAKGNILERFSAQQFPDLHSELNLSSLELGDSALYFCASSVVSRDSSYNEQFFGPGTRLTVL.

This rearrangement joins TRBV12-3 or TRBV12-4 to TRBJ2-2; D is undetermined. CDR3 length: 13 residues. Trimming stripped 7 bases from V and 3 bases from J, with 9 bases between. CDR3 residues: CASNIHDTGELFF. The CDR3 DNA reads TGTGCCAGCAACATACACGACACCGGGGAGCTGTTTTTT.

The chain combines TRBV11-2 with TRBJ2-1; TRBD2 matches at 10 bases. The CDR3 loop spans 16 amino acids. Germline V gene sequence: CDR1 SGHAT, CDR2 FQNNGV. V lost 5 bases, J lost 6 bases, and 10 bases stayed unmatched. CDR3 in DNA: TGTGCCAGCAGCCTAAGGACTAGCGGCGATATCAATGAGCAGTTCTTC. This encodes CASSLRTSGDINEQFF.

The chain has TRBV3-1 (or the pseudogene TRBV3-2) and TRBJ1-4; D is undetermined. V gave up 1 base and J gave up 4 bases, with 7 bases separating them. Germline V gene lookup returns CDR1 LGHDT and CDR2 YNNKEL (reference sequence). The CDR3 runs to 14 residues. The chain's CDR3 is CASSQGLNNEKLFF. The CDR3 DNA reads TGTGCCAGCAGCCAAGGGCTTAATAATGAAAAACTGTTTTTT.

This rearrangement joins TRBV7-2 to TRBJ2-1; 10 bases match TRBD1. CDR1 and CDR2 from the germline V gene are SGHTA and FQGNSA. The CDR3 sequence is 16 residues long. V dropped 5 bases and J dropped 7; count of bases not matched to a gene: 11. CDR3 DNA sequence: TGTGCCAGCAGCCAGAGACAGGGGGCTTTAAAAAATGAGCAGTTCTTC. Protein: CASSQRQGALKNEQFF.

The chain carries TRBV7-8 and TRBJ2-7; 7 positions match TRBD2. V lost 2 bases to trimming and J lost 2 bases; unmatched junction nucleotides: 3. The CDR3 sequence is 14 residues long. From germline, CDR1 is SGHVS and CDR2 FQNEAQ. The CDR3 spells CASSLRTSPYEQYF. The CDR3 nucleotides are TGTGCCAGCAGCTTAAGGACTAGTCCCTACGAGCAGTACTTC.

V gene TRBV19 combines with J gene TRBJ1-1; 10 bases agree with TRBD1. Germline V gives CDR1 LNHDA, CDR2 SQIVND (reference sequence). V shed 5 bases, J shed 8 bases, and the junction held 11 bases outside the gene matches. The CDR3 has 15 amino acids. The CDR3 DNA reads TGTGCCAGTAGTGTCTCCGGGACAGGGGTTGCCGAAGCTTTCTTT. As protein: CASSVSGTGVAEAFF.

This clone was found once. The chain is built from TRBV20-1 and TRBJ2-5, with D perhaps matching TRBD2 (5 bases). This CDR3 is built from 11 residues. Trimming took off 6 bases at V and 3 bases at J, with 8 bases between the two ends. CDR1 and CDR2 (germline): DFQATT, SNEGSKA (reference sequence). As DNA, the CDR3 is TGCAGTGCGTACGGGGAAGAGACCCAGTACTTC. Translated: CSAYGEETQYF.

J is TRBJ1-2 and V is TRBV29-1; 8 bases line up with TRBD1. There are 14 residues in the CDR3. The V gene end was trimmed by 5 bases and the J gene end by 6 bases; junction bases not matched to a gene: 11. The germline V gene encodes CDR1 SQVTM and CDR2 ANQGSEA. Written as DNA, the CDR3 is TGCAGCGTTACAGGACAGGGTGGAAGGAATGGCTACACCTTC. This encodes CSVTGQGGRNGYTF.

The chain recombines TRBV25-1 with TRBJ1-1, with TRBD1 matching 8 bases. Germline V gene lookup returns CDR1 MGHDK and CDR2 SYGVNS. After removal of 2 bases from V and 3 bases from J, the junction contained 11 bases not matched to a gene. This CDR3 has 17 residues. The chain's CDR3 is CASSETRLRRGHTEAFF. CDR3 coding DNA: TGTGCCAGCAGTGAAACCCGTTTGCGCAGGGGGCACACTGAAGCTTTCTTT.

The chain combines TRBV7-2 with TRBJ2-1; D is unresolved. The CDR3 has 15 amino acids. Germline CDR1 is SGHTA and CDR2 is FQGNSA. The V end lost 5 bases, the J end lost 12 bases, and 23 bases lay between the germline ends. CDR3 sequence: CASSLPELEGEGQFF. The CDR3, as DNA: TGTGCCAGCAGCCTCCCGGAATTGGAAGGAGAAGGGCAGTTCTTC. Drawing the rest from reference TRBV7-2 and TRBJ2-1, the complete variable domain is GAGVSQSPSNKVTEKGKDVELRCDPISGHTALYWYRQSLGQGLEFLIYFQGNSAPDKSGLPSDRFSAERTGGSVSTLTIQRTQQEDSAVYLCASSLPELEGEGQFFGPGTRLTVL.

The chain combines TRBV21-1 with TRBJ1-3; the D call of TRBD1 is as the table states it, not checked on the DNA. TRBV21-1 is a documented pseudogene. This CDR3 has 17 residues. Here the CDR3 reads CASSKGPGQGSGNTIYF. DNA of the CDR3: TGTGCCAGCAGCAAAGGGCCAGGACAGGGCAGTGGAAACACCATATATTTT.

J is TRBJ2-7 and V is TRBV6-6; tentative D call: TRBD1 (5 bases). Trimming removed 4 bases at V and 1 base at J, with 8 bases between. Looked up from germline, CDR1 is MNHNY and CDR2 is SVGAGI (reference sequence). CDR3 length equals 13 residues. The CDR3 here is CASSSDTSYEQYF. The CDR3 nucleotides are TGTGCCAGCAGTTCGGACACATCCTACGAGCAGTACTTC.

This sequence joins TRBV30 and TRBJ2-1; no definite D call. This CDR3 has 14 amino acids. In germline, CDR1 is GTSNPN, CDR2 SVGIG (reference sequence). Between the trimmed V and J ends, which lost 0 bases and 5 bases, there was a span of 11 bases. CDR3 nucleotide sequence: TGTGCCTGGAGTGTACGGCTAGGTCACAATGAGCAGTTCTTC. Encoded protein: CAWSVRLGHNEQFF.